Listed below are T cell receptor beta chains from one sample, sequenced in a study of identical twins. MiXCR, run by TCRdb on the 5' RACE reads, gives a single entry per CDR3 protein. The sample yields about 900,000 distinct CDR3 sequences, about 12% seen once. These data were also reused for a study on yellow fever vaccine responses in identical twins.

The sample consisted of PBMCs. The receptors were gathered from a woman aged 18-30 years in good health. CDR3s include the opening cysteine and the closing phenylalanine or tryptophan. The order of the fields is clone size, CDR3 length, V gene, D gene, J gene, CDR3 DNA, CDR3 protein. The D gene is left open where the match is weak. Size values are once, few and many counts, or a class for expanded clones, and some rows have none.

>.|15|TRBV20-1|TRBD2|TRBJ2-5
TGCTGTGCTAGACTAGCGGGATCACCCAAAGAGACCCAGTACTTC
CCARLAGSPKETQYF
>.|14|TRBV2|TRBD1|TRBJ2-1
TGTGCCATTGACCGGGACAGGCAGTTTGAGGAGCAGTTCTTC
CAIDRDRQFEEQFF
>.|14|TRBV28|.|TRBJ2-5
TGTGCCAGCACCAATAGACAGATGAAAGAGACCCAGTACTTC
CASTNRQMKETQYF
>few|14|TRBV3-1|.|TRBJ1-1
TGTGCCAGCAGCCACTCAGGTAGGGACACTGAAGCTTTCTTT
CASSHSGRDTEAFF
>many|16|TRBV15|TRBD1|TRBJ2-1
TGTGCCACCAGCAGAGAAAGGACAGGGGGCTTCAATGAGCAGTTCTTC
CATSRERTGGFNEQFF
>few|15|TRBV11-2|.|TRBJ2-5
TGTGCCAGCAGCTTCGGACAGCTGGAGCAAGAGACCCAGTACTTC
CASSFGQLEQETQYF
>few|15|TRBV14|TRBD2|TRBJ2-3
TGTGCCAGCAGCACCATAGCGGGAGGGCCCGGCGAGCAGTATTTT
CASSTIAGGPGEQYF
>.|14|TRBV25-1|.|TRBJ2-5
TGTGCCAGCAGCAGTTCCTCAGGGTGGGAGACCCAGTACTTC
CASSSSSGWETQYF
>few|15|TRBV12-3/TRBV12-4|.|TRBJ1-2
TGTGCCAGCAGTTTGCTTGGCGGAGTTATCTATGGCTACACCTTC
CASSLLGGVIYGYTF
>once|17|TRBV2|.|TRBJ1-2
TGTGCCAGCAGTGAAATCGTCACTCCCGGGGCCCCCTATGGCTACACCTTC
CASSEIVTPGAPYGYTF
>few|15|TRBV27|.|TRBJ2-5
TGTGCCAGCAGCCCCGGGACTTTATCGAAAGAGACCCAGTACTTC
CASSPGTLSKETQYF
>many|15|TRBV12-3/TRBV12-4|.|TRBJ1-4
TGTGCCAGCAGACCTTTTCCGACAACTAATGAAAAACTGTTTTTT
CASRPFPTTNEKLFF
>once|13|TRBV27|.|TRBJ2-1
TGTGCCAGCAGTTATACAGGGAACGATGAGCAGTTCTTC
CASSYTGNDEQFF
>few|15|TRBV12-3/TRBV12-4|.|TRBJ2-6
TGTGCCAGCAGTTCGAGGGGGTTGTGGGCCAACGTCCTGACTTTC
CASSSRGLWANVLTF
>few|14|TRBV12-3/TRBV12-4|.|TRBJ2-5
TGTGCCAGCAGTTTTTCGACAGCTAAAGAGACCCAGTACTTC
CASSFSTAKETQYF
>.|15|TRBV20-1|.|TRBJ1-6
TGCAGTGCTAGAGACAATGCCCGGTACAATTCACCCCTCCACTTT
CSARDNARYNSPLHF
>many|13|TRBV20-1|.|TRBJ2-6
TGCAGTGCTAGGAGTTCTGGGGCCAACGTCCTGACTTTC
CSARSSGANVLTF
>.|15|TRBV28|TRBD1|TRBJ2-2
TGTGCCAGCAGGATTGACAGGGGTAACACCGGGGAGCTGTTTTTT
CASRIDRGNTGELFF
>once|14|TRBV11-3|.|TRBJ2-1
TGTGCCAGCAGCTTCGGACCGGTAAGGAATGAGCAGTTCTTC
CASSFGPVRNEQFF
>few|13|TRBV7-2|.|TRBJ1-1
TGTGCCAGCAGCCTTGGGGGTCCGGGTGAAGCTTTCTTT
CASSLGGPGEAFF
>.|14|TRBV5-1|TRBD2|TRBJ2-7
TGCGCCAGCAGCTTCTCGGCTAGCGGTTACGAGCAGTACTTC
CASSFSASGYEQYF
>many|10|TRBV12-3/TRBV12-4|.|TRBJ2-1
TGTGCCAGCAGGGAGTATGAGCAGTTCTTC
CASREYEQFF
>few|17|TRBV2|TRBD2|TRBJ2-1
TGTGCCAGCAGTGAAACATCTAGCGGATACTCCTACAATGAGCAGTTCTTC
CASSETSSGYSYNEQFF
>many|13|TRBV20-1|.|TRBJ2-2
TGCAGTGCTAGATGGACACAAACCGGGGAGCTGTTTTTT
CSARWTQTGELFF
>few|14|TRBV18|.|TRBJ2-6
TGTGCCAGCTCACCAGCCCCTGGGGCCAACGTCCTGACTTTC
CASSPAPGANVLTF
>.|15|TRBV7-6|TRBD1|TRBJ2-5
TGTGCCAGCAGCCCCCTTGGGGCAGGGGGAGAGACCCAGTACTTC
CASSPLGAGGETQYF
>.|13|TRBV28|.|TRBJ2-5
TGTGCCAGCAGTTCCCAGACAGATCAGACCCAGTACTTC
CASSSQTDQTQYF
>.|15|TRBV10-2|TRBD2|TRBJ2-1
TGCGCCAGCAGTGAACCGGCTAGCGGTTACAATGAGCAGTTCTTC
CASSEPASGYNEQFF
>many|12|TRBV24-1|.|TRBJ2-1
TGTGCCACCAGTGATTCCTACAATGAGCAGTTCTTC
CATSDSYNEQFF
>few|16|TRBV5-1|TRBD2|TRBJ2-6
TGCGCCAGCAGCCATCCTAGCGGGACTGGGGCCAACGTCCTGACTTTC
CASSHPSGTGANVLTF
>few|14|TRBV9|.|TRBJ1-4
TGTGCCAGCACCCCGGGGGACCTAAGTGAAAAACTGTTTTTT
CASTPGDLSEKLFF
>.|12|TRBV12-3/TRBV12-4|.|TRBJ1-5
TGTGCCAGCAGCACGAACAATCAGCCCCAGCATTTT
CASSTNNQPQHF
>few|14|TRBV20-1|.|TRBJ2-3
TGCAGTGCATTCGAGTTCATTAGCACAGATACGCAGTATTTT
CSAFEFISTDTQYF
>.|13|TRBV3-1|.|TRBJ1-2
TGTGCCAGCAGCCAAGGGAAGGGCTATGGCTACACCTTC
CASSQGKGYGYTF
>.|17|TRBV10-3|.|TRBJ1-5
TGTGCCATCAGTGACTTAGGGGGACCATTTAGCAATCAGCCCCAGCATTTT
CAISDLGGPFSNQPQHF
>few|16|TRBV7-9|TRBD1|TRBJ2-7
TGTGCCAGCAGCTTAGAAGGGACAGGGGGCTCCTACGAGCAGTACTTC
CASSLEGTGGSYEQYF
>many|15|TRBV7-2|TRBD2|TRBJ2-7
TGTGCCAGCAGCCAGGGACTAGCGGGAGGAGGGGAGCAGTACTTC
CASSQGLAGGGEQYF
>.|15|TRBV20-1|.|TRBJ2-6
TGCAGTGCTAGAGACAGGGGTGGCGGGGCCAACGTCCTGACTTTC
CSARDRGGGANVLTF
>.|16|TRBV5-1|.|TRBJ2-1
TGCGCCAGCAGCTTGGAGGGCAGGACTGGCTACAATGAGCAGTTCTTC
CASSLEGRTGYNEQFF
>.|13|TRBV5-1|.|TRBJ2-5
TGCGCCAGCAGGAGGTCGGCGCAAGAGACCCAGTACTTC
CASRRSAQETQYF
>few|15|TRBV5-1|.|TRBJ2-3
TGCGCCAGCAGCTTGGCGGAAGGGGCTATAGATACGCAGTATTTT
CASSLAEGAIDTQYF
>many|15|TRBV4-1|TRBD1|TRBJ2-5
TGCGCCAGCAGCACCCGGACAGGGACGCAAGAGACCCAGTACTTC
CASSTRTGTQETQYF
>few|14|TRBV3-1|.|TRBJ2-3
TGTGCCAGCAGCCAAGCACTAGCCCCGGGAGCGCAGTATTTT
CASSQALAPGAQYF
>few|16|TRBV5-1|TRBD2|TRBJ2-5
TGCGCCAGCAGCCCAACCCAGACTAGCGGTCAAGAGACCCAGTACTTC
CASSPTQTSGQETQYF
>.|18|TRBV7-6|TRBD1|TRBJ2-4
TGTGCCAGCAGCCCCACGGGACAGGAGCTTCTAGCCAAAAACATTCAGTACTTC
CASSPTGQELLAKNIQYF
>few|15|TRBV19|TRBD1|TRBJ1-1
TGTGCCAGTAGTATCTCGGACAGGGTTAACACTGAAGCTTTCTTT
CASSISDRVNTEAFF
>many|11|TRBV29-1|TRBD1|TRBJ1-1
TGCAGCGTTGGGGACAGCCCTGAAGCTTTCTTT
CSVGDSPEAFF
>few|15|TRBV10-3|TRBD1|TRBJ1-2
TGTGCCATCAGTGAGGGCGGACAGGGAAACTATGGCTACACCTTC
CAISEGGQGNYGYTF
>many|16|TRBV4-1|TRBD1|TRBJ1-1
TGCGCCAGCAGCCAAGGGGGGGACAGGAGGAACACTGAAGCTTTCTTT
CASSQGGDRRNTEAFF
>few|14|TRBV4-2|.|TRBJ2-2
TGTGCCAGCAGCCAGGACATGTCGAGCGGGGAGCTGTTTTTT
CASSQDMSSGELFF
>.|18|TRBV28|TRBD1|TRBJ2-6
TGTGCCAGCAGATCTCCGGGACAGGGTTTCTCTGGGGCCAACGTCCTGACTTTC
CASRSPGQGFSGANVLTF
>few|10|TRBV20-1|.|TRBJ1-1
TGCAGCTATAGATACACTGAAGCTTTCTTT
CSYRYTEAFF
>once|17|TRBV2|TRBD2|TRBJ2-3
TGTGCCATCAGGACTAGCGGGAGGGCCATGTCGACAGATACGCAGTATTTT
CAIRTSGRAMSTDTQYF
>.|15|TRBV24-1|.|TRBJ2-1
TGTGCCACCAGTGATTTATACAGGGATCACAATGAGCAGTTCTTC
CATSDLYRDHNEQFF
>.|12|TRBV29-1|.|TRBJ2-1
TGCAGCGTGGGACGGACGCACAATGAGCAGTTCTTC
CSVGRTHNEQFF